This is a list of T cell receptor beta chains from one sample in a study of Ad26.COV2.S vaccination and SARS-CoV-2 variants. The assay was immunoSEQ multiplex PCR, and TCRdb's table has in-frame clones only and misses some. The sample shows about 680,000 clones, around 90% of them seen only once. This material consisted of peripheral blood, taken in a trial of Ad26.COV2.S vaccine versus placebo. All receptors come from a person between 18 and 60 years old who received the Ad26.COV2.S COVID-19 vaccine or a placebo. The conserved cysteine and the conserved F or W are not part of the CDR3 here. Clone sizes are given selectively: once, few, many, or a class where the clone is expanded.

abundance | v_gene | CDR3aa
few | TRBV10-1 | ASSRSTTYEQY
. | TRBV7-9 | ASSQGGSYTEAF
. | TRBV20-1 | SAGDHNEQF
. | TRBV12-3/TRBV12-4 | ASLDSGRDTQY
. | TRBV2 | ASSETSRVVAGELF
. | TRBV24-1 | ATSDSGETQY
. | TRBV5-1 | ASSFPGNRELF
. | TRBV18 | ASSLGQGLGANVLT
. | TRBV4-1 | ASSQRGRQGNEQF
once | TRBV13 | ASRVQGGHEQY
. | TRBV5-4 | ASSLRQGSYEQY
. | TRBV6-5 | ASREGTENTEAF
. | TRBV7-9 | ASSLRRSGTGSYEQY
. | TRBV5-1 | ASSLSPDRVLTDTQY
. | TRBV12-3/TRBV12-4 | ASRLANGDEQY
. | TRBV5-6 | ASSPAGLWGYT
few | TRBV6-2/TRBV6-3 | ASSSETGTVSNQPQH
. | TRBV7-8 | ASSLGRWEDGTQY
. | TRBV5-4 | ASSLGLAEITYEQY
. | TRBV30 | AWSDGGPGNTIY
. | TRBV3-1/TRBV3-2 | ASSDLTGFSYGYT
. | TRBV6-5 | ASSYSYRGETQY
once | TRBV5-1 | ASSLSTDREETQY
. | TRBV29-1 | SVGGVSYEQY
. | TRBV4-3 | ASSQAVTGGSYGYT
once | TRBV7-9 | ASSFSGSNEKLF
. | TRBV25-1 | ASSELTGGEKLF
. | TRBV30 | AWRGGTVSYNEQF
. | TRBV2 | ASMAGLYNEQF
few | TRBV21-1 | AVFCACGYT
few | TRBV19 | ASSIQGVVTEAF
. | TRBV19 | ASSIGKRGTDTQY
. | TRBV5-4 | ASSSQLGNTIY
. | TRBV15 | ATSRDSRPQH
. | TRBV19 | ASSILTPKGYGYT
. | TRBV6-6 | ASLPGEYEKLF
. | TRBV6-6 | ASSTTGVLGF
once | TRBV7-9 | ASSLARTGTNSPLH
. | TRBV2 | ASRDSGGSRIETQY
. | TRBV5-5 | ASSYMGLDSYEQY
. | TRBV7-8 | ASSLGRDRARETQY
. | TRBV6-5 | ASTGYNEQF
. | TRBV18 | ASSLTGLSGANVLT
. | TRBV6-1 | ASSEGSTPGQRSNQPQH
once | TRBV14 | ASSQDSGLAGTSTDTQY
. | TRBV25-1 | ASSRQSNYGYT
. | TRBV3-1/TRBV3-2 | ASSRTENIQY